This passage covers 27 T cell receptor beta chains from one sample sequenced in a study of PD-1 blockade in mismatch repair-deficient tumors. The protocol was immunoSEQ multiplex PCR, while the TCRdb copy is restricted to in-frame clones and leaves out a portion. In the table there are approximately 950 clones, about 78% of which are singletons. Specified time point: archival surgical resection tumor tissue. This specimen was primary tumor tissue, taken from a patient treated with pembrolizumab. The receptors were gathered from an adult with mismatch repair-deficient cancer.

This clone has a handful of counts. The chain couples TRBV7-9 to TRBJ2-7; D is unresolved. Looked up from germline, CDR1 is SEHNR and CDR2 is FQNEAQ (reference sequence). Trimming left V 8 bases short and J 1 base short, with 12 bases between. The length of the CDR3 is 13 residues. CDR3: CASESRNSYEQYF. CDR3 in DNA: TGTGCCAGCGAAAGCAGGAATTCCTACGAGCAGTACTTC.

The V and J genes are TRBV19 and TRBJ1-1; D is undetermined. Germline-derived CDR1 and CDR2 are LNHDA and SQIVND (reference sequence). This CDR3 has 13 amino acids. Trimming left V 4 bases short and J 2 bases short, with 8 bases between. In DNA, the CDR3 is TGTGCCAGTAGTACCCAAAGAAACACTGAAGCTTTCTTT. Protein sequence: CASSTQRNTEAFF.

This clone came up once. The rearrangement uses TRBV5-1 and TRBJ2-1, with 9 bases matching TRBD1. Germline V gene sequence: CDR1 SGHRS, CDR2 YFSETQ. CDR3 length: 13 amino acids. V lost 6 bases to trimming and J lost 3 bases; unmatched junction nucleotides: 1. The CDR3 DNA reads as TGCGCCAGCAAGGACAGGGGCTACAATGAGCAGTTCTTC. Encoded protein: CASKDRGYNEQFF.

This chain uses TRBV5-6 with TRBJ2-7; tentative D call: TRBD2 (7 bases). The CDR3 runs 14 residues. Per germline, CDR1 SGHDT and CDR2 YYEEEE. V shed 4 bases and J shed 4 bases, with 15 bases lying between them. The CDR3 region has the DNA TGTGCCAGCAGCCCTTGGCGGGGGCGGTACGAGCAGTACTTC. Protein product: CASSPWRGRYEQYF. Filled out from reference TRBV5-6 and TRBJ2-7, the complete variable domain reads DAGVTQSPTHLIKTRGQQVTLRCSPKSGHDTVSWYQQALGQGPQFIFQYYEEEERQRGNFPDRFSGHQFPNYSSELNVNALLLGDSALYLCASSPWRGRYEQYFGPGTRLTVT.

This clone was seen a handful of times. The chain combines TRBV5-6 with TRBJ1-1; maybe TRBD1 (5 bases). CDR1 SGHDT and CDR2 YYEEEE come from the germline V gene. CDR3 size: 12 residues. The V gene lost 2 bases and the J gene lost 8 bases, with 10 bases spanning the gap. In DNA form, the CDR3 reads TGTGCCAGCAGCTTAACAGGAGCGGAAGCTTTCTTT. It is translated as CASSLTGAEAFF.

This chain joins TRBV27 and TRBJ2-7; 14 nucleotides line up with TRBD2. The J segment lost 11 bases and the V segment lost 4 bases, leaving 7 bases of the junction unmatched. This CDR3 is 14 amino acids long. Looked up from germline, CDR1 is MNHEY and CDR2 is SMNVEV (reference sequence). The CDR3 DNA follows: TGTGCCAGCAGTTCCGGGACTAGCGGGAGAAAGGAGTACTTC. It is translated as CASSSGTSGRKEYF.

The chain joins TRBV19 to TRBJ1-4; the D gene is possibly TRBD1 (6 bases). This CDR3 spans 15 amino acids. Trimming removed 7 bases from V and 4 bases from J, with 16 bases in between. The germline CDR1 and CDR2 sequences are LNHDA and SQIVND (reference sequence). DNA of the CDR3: TGTGCCAGTAAGATATTACAGGGAGATAATGAAAAACTGTTTTTT. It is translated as CASKILQGDNEKLFF.

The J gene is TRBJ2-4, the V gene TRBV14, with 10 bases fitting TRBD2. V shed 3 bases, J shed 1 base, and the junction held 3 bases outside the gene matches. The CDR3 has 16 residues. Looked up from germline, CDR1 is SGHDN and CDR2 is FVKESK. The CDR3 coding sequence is TGTGCCAGCAGCCAGCTTAGCGGGAGGGCCAAAAACATTCAGTACTTC. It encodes CASSQLSGRAKNIQYF.

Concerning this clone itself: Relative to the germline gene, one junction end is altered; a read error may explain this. The DNA of the CDR3 is TGTGCCAGCAGCGTCAGGTTGGGCAGCAACACCGGGGAACTGTTTTTT. Translation: CASSVRLGSNTGELFF. The chain joins TRBV9 to TRBJ2-2, with D perhaps TRBD2 (5 bases). The length of the CDR3 is 16 residues. CDR1 and CDR2 from the germline V gene are SGDLS and YYNGEE. The full variable domain, in which reference TRBV9 and TRBJ2-2 provide the parts outside the CDR3, is DSGVTQTPKHLITATGQRVTLRCSPRSGDLSVYWYQQSLDQGLQFLIQYYNGEERAKGNILERFSAQQFPDLHSELNLSSLELGDSALYFCASSVRLGSNTGELFFGEGSRLTVL.

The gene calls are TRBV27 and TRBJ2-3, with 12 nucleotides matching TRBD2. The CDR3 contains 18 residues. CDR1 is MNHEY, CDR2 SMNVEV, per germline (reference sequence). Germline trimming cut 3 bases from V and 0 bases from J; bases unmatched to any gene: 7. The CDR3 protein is CASSLGGTSGLSTDTQYF. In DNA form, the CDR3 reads TGTGCCAGCAGTTTGGGCGGGACTAGCGGGTTGAGCACAGATACGCAGTATTTT.

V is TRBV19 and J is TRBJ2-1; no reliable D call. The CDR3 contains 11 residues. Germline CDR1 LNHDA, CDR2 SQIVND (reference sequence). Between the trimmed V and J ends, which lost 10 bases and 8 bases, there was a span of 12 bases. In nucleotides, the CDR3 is TGTGCCATCAGTATGGGGTATGAGCAGTTCTTC. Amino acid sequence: CAISMGYEQFF.

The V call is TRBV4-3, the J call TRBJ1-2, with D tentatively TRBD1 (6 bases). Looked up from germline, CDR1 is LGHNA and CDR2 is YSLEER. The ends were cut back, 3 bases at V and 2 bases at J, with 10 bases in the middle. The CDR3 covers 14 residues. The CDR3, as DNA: TGCGCCAGCAGCCACCTTACAGGGAACTATGGCTACACCTTC. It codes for CASSHLTGNYGYTF.

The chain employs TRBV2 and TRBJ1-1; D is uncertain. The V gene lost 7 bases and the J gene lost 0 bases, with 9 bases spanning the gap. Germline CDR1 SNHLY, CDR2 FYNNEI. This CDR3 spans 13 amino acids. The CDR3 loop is CASTRRLNTEAFF. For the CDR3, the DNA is TGTGCCAGCACTCGGCGATTGAACACTGAAGCTTTCTTT.

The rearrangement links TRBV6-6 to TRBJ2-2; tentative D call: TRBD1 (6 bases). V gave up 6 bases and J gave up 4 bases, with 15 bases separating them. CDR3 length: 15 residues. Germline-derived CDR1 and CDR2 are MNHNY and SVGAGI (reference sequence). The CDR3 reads CASSLLTRGTGELFF. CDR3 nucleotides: TGTGCCAGCAGCCTTCTAACCAGGGGCACCGGGGAGCTGTTTTTT.

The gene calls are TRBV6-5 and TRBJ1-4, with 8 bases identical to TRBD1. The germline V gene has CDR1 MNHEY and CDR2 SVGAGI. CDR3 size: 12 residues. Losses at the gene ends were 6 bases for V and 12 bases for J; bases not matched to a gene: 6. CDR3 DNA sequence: TGTGCCAGCAGATCCGACAGGGGCGAACTGTTTTTT. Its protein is CASRSDRGELFF.

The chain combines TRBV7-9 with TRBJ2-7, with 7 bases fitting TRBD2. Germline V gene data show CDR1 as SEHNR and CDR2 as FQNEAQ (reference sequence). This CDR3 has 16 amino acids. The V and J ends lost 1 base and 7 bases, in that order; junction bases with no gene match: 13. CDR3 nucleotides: TGTGCCAGCAGCTTAGTTACGGCGGGAGCAGAGAGGGAGCAGTACTTC. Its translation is CASSLVTAGAEREQYF. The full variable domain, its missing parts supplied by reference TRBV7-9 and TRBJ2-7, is DTGVSQNPRHKITKRGQNVTFRCDPISEHNRLYWYRQTLGQGPEFLTYFQNEAQLEKSRLLSDRFSAERPKGSFSTLEIQRTEQGDSAMYLCASSLVTAGAEREQYFGPGTRLTVT.

CDR3 in DNA: TGTGCCAGCAGCCCCCTCCTAGCGAGGGGTGAGACCCAGTACTTC. Translating gives CASSPLLARGETQYF. The V gene is TRBV9, the J gene TRBJ2-5, with a tentative D call TRBD2 (6 bases). V was pared by 4 bases and J by 5 bases, with 18 bases between. The germline V gene encodes CDR1 SGDLS and CDR2 YYNGEE. The CDR3 covers 15 residues.

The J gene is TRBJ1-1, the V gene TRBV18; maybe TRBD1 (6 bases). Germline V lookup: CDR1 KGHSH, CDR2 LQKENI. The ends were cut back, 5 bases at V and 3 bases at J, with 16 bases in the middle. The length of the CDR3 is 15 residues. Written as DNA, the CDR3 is TGTGCCAGCTCATTTCACAGGGAGTTGGACACTGAAGCTTTCTTT. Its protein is CASSFHRELDTEAFF.

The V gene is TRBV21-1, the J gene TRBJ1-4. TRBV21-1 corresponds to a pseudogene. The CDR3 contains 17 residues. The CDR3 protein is CASSSRIATRCYEKLFF. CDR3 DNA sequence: TGTGCCAGCAGTTCGCGTATAGCTACAAGGTGCTATGAAAAACTGTTTTTT.

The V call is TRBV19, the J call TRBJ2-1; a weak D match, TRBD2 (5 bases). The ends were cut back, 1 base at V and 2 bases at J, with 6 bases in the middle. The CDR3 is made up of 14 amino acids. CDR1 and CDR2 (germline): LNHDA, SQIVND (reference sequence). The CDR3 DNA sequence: TGTGCCAGTAGTATAGGGGGAGCCTACAATGAGCAGTTCTTC. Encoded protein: CASSIGGAYNEQFF.

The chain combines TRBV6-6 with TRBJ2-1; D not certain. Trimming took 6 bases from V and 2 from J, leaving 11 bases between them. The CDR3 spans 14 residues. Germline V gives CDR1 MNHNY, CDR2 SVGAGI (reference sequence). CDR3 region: CASRRPGPYNEQFF. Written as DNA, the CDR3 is TGTGCCAGCAGGCGACCTGGCCCCTACAATGAGCAGTTCTTC.

This CDR3 is CASSQARADTQYF. CDR3 coding DNA: TGTGCCAGCAGCCAAGCGAGAGCAGATACGCAGTATTTT. The chain combines TRBV11-2 with TRBJ2-3, with D unresolved. CDR3 length: 13 residues. CDR1 and CDR2 from the germline V gene are SGHAT and FQNNGV. The V and J ends lost 5 bases and 4 bases respectively, with 10 bases between them.

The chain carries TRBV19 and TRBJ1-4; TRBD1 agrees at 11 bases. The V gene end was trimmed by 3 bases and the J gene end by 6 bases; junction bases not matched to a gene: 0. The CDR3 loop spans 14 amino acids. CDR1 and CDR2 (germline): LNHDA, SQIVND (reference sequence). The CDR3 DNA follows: TGTGCCAGTAGTATGGGACAGGGGGATGAAAAACTGTTTTTT. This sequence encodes CASSMGQGDEKLFF. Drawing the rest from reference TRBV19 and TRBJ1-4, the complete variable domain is DGGITQSPKYLFRKEGQNVTLSCEQNLNHDAMYWYRQDPGQGLRLIYYSQIVNDFQKGDIAEGYSVSREKKESFPLTVTSAQKNPTAFYLCASSMGQGDEKLFFGSGTQLSVL.

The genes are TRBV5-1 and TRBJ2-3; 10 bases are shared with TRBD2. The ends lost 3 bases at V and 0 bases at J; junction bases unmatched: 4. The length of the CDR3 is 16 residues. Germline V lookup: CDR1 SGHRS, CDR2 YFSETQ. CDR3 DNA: TGCGCCAGCAGCTCGAGCGGGAGGGTTAGCACAGATACGCAGTATTTT. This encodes CASSSSGRVSTDTQYF.

The chain's CDR3 is CASSQRDRASSTGELFF. The DNA of the CDR3 is TGTGCCAGCAGCCAACGGGACAGGGCCTCATCAACCGGGGAGCTGTTTTTT. The rearrangement uses TRBV14 and TRBJ2-2; TRBD1 matches at 9 bases. V shed 2 bases and J 5 bases; nucleotides not matched to a gene: 9. The CDR3 runs to 17 residues. CDR1 is SGHDN, CDR2 FVKESK, per germline.

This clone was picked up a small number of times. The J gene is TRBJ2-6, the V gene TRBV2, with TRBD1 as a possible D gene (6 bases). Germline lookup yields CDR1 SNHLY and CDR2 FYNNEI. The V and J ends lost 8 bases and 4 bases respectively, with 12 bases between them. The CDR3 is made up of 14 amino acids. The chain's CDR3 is CASGRGAGANVLTF. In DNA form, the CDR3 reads TGTGCCAGCGGCAGGGGAGCCGGGGCCAACGTCCTGACTTTC.

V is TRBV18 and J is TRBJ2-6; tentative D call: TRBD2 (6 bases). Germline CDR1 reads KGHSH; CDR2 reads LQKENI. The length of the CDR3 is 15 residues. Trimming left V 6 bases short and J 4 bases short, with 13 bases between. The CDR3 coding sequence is TGTGCCAGCTCCCGGACTACCGTAGGGGCCAACGTCCTGACTTTC. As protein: CASSRTTVGANVLTF.